Here is one T cell receptor (beta chain) with its context. What this receptor recognizes is not known. Base qualities were left out, and no much larger clone turns up one base away. The sample comes from a study of blood T cells in healthy people across ages (dated by TCRdb to the mid-2010s). In the study overall: In model experiments, template switching captured roughly one uniquely barcoded TCR beta cDNA molecule for every two T cells. Age-related changes in TCR beta repertoire diversity were measured in the study by deep sequencing normalized with unique cDNA molecular identifiers. Four age groups were formed from the donors: young (average around 15 years), middle-aged (approximately 40), aged (over 55) and long-lived (roughly 81). Donors of different ages were randomly distributed across sequencing lanes to avoid experimental bias. For two donors (one aged 18 to 29 and one aged 80 or older), the study analyzed two additional independent replicas of 1 million unique cDNA reads from the same blood draw.

Study-wide conclusions, independent of this receptor: Because donor CMV infection status was unknown, age-related changes in expanded clonotypes were potentially confounded. The long-lived group showed more naive CD4+ T cells, fewer expanded clones and increased TCR diversity than the aged group, suggesting age selection. As age increased, observed TCR beta diversity per million T cells dropped in a roughly linear way, and a significant reduction was already evident by age roughly 36. Estimates of total diversity from one million sequenced T cells were regarded as lower bounds and underestimates. A strong correlation was found between observed TCR beta diversity and the percentage of naive T cells measured by flow cytometry. Since profiling was done on bulk unsorted PBMCs, naive and antigen-experienced compartments could not be conclusively compared.

The donors were 40 or so Caucasian individuals from Russia, aged roughly 6 to 100 years, who were systemically healthy. Each donor gave ten milliliters of peripheral blood, drawn into EDTA-treated Vacutainer tubes. Ficoll-Paque density-gradient centrifugation was used to isolate PBMCs, with at least 7 million per sample. Trizol reagent was used to extract total RNA from the PBMCs, yielding at least 5.5 micrograms per sample. For every donor, flow cytometry on a PBMC aliquot measured the percentage of naive CD45RAhigh/CD27high T cells. Sequences DFQATT (CDR1) and SNEGSKA (CDR2) are obtained from the germline V gene (reference sequence). From the cysteine up to the phenylalanine, the CDR3 has a length of 14 residues. The DNA shown is the 42-base CDR3, in frame from base 1. Receptors were amplified or captured by 5' RACE. TCRdb records Illumina HiSeq 2500 as the sequencer. A second PCR of roughly 7 to 11 cycles was run with a J-beta primer mix and a sample-barcoded 5' primer. A template-switch 5' adaptor carrying 12 random nucleotides introduced a unique molecular identifier onto each TCR beta cDNA molecule. At least 2.5 million CDR3-containing paired-end reads were obtained from each sample. The Mint cDNA synthesis kit, primed by a TRBC-specific oligonucleotide, was used to synthesize first-strand cDNA from all RNA. Following uracil-DNA glycosylase treatment, all cDNA underwent a first 18-cycle PCR with the universal primers M1SS and BC2_uni_R. For the original study's pipeline: For normalization, 1 million high-quality reads were randomly selected from each sample, with every read carrying a distinct molecular identifier. Reads sharing molecular identifiers were discarded rather than binned into consensus sequences. MiTCR, run with a Q25 quality threshold and the strictest error-elimination algorithm, handled CDR3 identification, clonotype clustering and error correction. A nonparametric unseen species model using Euler transformation provided a lower-bound estimate of total TCR beta diversity. The public sequencing data were trimmed at Q25 with fastp and processed into clonotypes with MiXCR by TCRdb, which kept only in-frame beta chains. Every CDR3 protein is listed once, alongside the most common genes and DNA of its rows. The V and J calls, along with clone size, are taken from TCRdb and not from the paper's own processing. Recorded for this sample are hundreds of thousands of distinct CDR3 sequences; around half of them occurred a single time. The top ten constitute about 32% of the sample.

Material: blood. The chain couples TRBV20-1 to TRBJ2-5; the D gene assignment is perhaps TRBD1 or TRBD2, with each matching 5 bases. The J call may be faulty, since TRBJ2-7 better matches the DNA end. The TCR sequence derives from a woman aged 55-70 years in good health. The CDR3 amino acid sequence is: CSARDEGRAYEQYF. The sequence in DNA is TGCAGTGCTAGAGATGAGGGCAGGGCCTACGAGCAGTACTTC.